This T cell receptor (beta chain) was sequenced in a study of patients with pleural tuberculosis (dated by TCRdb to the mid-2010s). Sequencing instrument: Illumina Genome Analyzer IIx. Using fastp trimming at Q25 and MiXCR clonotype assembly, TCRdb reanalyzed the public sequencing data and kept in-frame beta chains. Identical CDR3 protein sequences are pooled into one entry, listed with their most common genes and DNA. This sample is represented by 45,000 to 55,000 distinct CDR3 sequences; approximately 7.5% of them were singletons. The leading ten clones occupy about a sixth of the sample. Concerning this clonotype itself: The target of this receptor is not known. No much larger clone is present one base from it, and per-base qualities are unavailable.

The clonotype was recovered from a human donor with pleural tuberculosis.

The bases are TGTGCCTGGACACTGAACACTGAAGCTTTCTTT. Translated, it reads CAWTLNTEAFF. In this chain, TRBV30 is recombined with TRBJ1-1; no D segment can be confidently identified. V loses 4 bases, J loses 0 bases, and the germline ends lie 3 bases apart. The CDR3 sequence holds 11 residues, the cysteine and phenylalanine included. Here the CDR3 DNA is all that survives: 33 bases in frame from base 1. The germline V gene (reference sequence) provides CDR1 GTSNPN and CDR2 SVGIG.